This T cell receptor (beta chain) appears in the sequencing data of a study of cytomegalovirus exposure and HLA in healthy donors. In the study overall: A later analysis reported the same platform for the roughly 120 validation repertoires and the approximately 670 first-cohort repertoires.

Profiling relied on immunoSEQ multiplex PCR, and the TCRdb table lists in-frame clones only, not all of them. The repertoire consists of tens of thousands of clones, with over 85% occurring once and the leading ten covering approximately 4.2%. Study-level points and caveats: Investigators reported approximately 150 TCR beta chains as tied to cytomegalovirus.

For this clone: Its matching antigen is unknown.

In germline, CDR1 is MGHDK, CDR2 SYGVNS. V was clipped by 6 bases and J by 1 base; unmatched bases: 3. The CDR3 consists of 14 residues. Separate from the approximately 670-subject first cohort was the roughly 120-subject validation cohort, to which the donors belonged. The TCR was taken from a woman between 18 and 30 years old in good health and CMV-seropositive. The chain recombines TRBV25-1 with TRBJ1-2, with TRBD1 identical over 9 bases. The sample taken for sequencing was PBMCs. CDR3 loop: CASRGTGLNYGYTF. Written as DNA, the CDR3 is TGTGCCAGCAGGGGGACAGGGCTTAACTATGGCTACACCTTC.